This T cell receptor beta chain was recovered during a study of blood T cell repertoires in COVID-19. Libraries were prepared by immunoSEQ multiplex PCR; TCRdb keeps only in-frame clonotypes and omits some of them. The table lists about 53,000 clones, around 80% of them singletons. The CDR3 is 15 residues long. Germline CDR1 and CDR2: MRHNA and SNTAGT. J was trimmed by 8 bases and V by 4 bases; bases with no gene match: 9. The V and J genes are TRBV6-4 and TRBJ2-1; TRBD1 matches at 9 bases. What was sequenced was peripheral blood. The TCR sequence derives from a human donor in a cohort sampled during active COVID-19. The CDR3 region has the DNA TGTGCCAGCAGTGTAGGGACAGGGACAGGCTATGAGCAGTTCTTC. Its translation: CASSVGTGTGYEQFF.